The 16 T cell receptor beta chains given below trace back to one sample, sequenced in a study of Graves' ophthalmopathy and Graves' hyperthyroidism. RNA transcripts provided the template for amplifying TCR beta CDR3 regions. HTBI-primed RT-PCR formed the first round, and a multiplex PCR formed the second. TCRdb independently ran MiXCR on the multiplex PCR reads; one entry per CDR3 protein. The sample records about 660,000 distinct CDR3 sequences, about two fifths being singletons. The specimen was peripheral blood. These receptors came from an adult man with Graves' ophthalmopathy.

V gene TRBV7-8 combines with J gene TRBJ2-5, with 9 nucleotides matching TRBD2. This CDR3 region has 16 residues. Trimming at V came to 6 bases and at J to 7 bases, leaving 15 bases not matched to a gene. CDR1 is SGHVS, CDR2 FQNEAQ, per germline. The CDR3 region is CASSIVGGGARSTQYF. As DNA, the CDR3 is TGTGCCAGCAGTATAGTGGGCGGGGGGGCCCGGTCGACCCAGTACTTC.

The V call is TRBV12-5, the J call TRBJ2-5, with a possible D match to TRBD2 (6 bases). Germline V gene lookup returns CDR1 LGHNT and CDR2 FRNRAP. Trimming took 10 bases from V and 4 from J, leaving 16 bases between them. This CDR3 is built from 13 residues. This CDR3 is CANVLEGRETQYF. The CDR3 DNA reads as TGTGCTAATGTTTTGGAGGGCAGAGAGACCCAGTACTTC.

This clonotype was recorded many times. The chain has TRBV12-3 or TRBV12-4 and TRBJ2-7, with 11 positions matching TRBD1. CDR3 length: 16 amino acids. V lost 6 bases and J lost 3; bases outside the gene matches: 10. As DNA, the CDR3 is TGTGCCAGCAGCCCCGGACAGGGGGCAATCGGCTACGAGCAGTACTTC. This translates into CASSPGQGAIGYEQYF.

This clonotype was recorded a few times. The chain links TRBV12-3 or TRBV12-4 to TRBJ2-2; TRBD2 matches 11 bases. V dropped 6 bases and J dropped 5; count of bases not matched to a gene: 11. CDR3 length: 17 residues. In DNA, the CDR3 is TGTGCCAGCAGAGCCCAACTAGCGGGAGCCGGTACCGGGGAGCTGTTTTTT. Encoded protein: CASRAQLAGAGTGELFF.

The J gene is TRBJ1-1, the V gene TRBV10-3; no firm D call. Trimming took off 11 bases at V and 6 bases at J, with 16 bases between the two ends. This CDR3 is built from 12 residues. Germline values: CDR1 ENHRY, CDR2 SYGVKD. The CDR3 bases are TGTGCCGGCAGTGAGAGGGCCCCTGAAGCTTTCTTT. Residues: CAGSERAPEAFF.

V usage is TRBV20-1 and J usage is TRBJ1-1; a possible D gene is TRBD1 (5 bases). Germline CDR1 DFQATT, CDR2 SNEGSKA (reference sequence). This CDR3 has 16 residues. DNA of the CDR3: TGCAGCTTAGAGGTCCGGGTCGGGGGAGTAGACACTGAAGCTTTCTTT. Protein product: CSLEVRVGGVDTEAFF.

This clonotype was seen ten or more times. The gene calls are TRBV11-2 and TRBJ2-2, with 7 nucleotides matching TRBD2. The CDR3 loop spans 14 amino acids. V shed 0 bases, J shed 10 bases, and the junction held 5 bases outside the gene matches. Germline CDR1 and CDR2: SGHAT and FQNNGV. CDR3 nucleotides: TGTGCCAGCAGCTTAGATCTGCGGGGGAAGGAGCTGTTTTTT. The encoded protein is CASSLDLRGKELFF.

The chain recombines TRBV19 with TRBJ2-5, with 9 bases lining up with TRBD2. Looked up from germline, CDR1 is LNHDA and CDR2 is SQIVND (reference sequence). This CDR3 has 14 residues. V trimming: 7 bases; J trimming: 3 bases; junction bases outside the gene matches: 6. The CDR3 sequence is CASTKVAGEETQYF. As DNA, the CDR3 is TGTGCCAGTACTAAAGTAGCGGGGGAAGAGACCCAGTACTTC.

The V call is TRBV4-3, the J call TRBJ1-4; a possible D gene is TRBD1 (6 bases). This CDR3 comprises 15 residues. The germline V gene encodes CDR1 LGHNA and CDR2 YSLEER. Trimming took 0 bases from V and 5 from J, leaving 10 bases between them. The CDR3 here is CASSQEGQLNEKLFF. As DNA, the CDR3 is TGCGCCAGCAGCCAAGAGGGACAACTAAATGAAAAACTGTTTTTT.

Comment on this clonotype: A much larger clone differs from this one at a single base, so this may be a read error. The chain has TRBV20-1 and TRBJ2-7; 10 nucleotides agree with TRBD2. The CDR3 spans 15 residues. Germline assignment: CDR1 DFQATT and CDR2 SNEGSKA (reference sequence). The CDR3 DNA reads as TGCAGTGCTAGACATAGCGGGAGGAGTCCCTACGGGCAGTACTTC. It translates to CSARHSGRSPYGQYF.

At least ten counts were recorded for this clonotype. The DNA of the CDR3 is TGTGCCAGTAGCCGGACAGGGGGAGTGAACACTGAAGCTTTCTTT. Its protein product is CASSRTGGVNTEAFF. This chain links TRBV19 with TRBJ1-1; 10 bases match TRBD1. After removal of 6 bases from V and 0 bases from J, the junction contained 4 bases not matched to a gene. CDR1 is LNHDA, CDR2 SQIVND, per germline (reference sequence). The CDR3 is 15 amino acids. Full variable domain (remainder filled in from reference TRBV19 and TRBJ1-1): DGGITQSPKYLFRKEGQNVTLSCEQNLNHDAMYWYRQDPGQGLRLIYYSQIVNDFQKGDIAEGYSVSREKKESFPLTVTSAQKNPTAFYLCASSRTGGVNTEAFFGQGTRLTVV.

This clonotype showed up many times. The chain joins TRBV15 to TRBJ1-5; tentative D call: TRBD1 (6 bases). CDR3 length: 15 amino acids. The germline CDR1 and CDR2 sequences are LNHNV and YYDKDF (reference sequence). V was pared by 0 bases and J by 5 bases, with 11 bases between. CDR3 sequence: CATSREYQGYQPQHF. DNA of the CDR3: TGTGCCACCAGCAGAGAGTACCAGGGGTATCAGCCCCAGCATTTT.

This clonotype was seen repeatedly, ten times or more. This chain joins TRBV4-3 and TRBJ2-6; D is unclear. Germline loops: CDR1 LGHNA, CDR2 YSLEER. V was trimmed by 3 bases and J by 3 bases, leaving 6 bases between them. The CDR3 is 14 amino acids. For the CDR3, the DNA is TGCGCCAGCAGCCAGTTAAGTGGGGCCAACGTCCTGACTTTC. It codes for CASSQLSGANVLTF.

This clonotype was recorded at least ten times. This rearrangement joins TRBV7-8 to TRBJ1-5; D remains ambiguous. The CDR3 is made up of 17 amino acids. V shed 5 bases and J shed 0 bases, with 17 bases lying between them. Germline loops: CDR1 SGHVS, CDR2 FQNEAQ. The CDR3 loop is CASSLLAGLDSNQPQHF. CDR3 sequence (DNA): TGTGCCAGCAGCCTCCTTGCAGGACTGGATAGCAATCAGCCCCAGCATTTT.

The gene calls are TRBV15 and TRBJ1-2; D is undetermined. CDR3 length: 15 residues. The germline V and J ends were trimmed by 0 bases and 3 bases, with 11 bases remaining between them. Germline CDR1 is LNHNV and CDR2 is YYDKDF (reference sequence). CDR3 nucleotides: TGTGCCACCAGCAGAGAGTTAACCTACGACTATGGCTACACCTTC. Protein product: CATSRELTYDYGYTF.

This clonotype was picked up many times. The CDR3 loop is CASSRDRGDEQYF. In nucleotides, the CDR3 is TGTGCCAGCAGCCGGGACAGGGGGGACGAGCAGTACTTC. The chain recombines TRBV12-3 or TRBV12-4 with TRBJ2-7; TRBD1 agrees at 11 bases. This CDR3 has 13 residues. The J segment lost 5 bases and the V segment lost 6 bases, leaving 3 bases of the junction unmatched.